This T cell receptor beta chain was observed in a study of monozygotic twins with inflammatory bowel disease. The study, taken as a whole, reports: Repertoire similarity did not differ between concordant and discordant twins, possibly owing to limited power. Since immunosuppressive treatments differed, patient repertoires may have gained added variability.

Every TCR library drew on approximately 3,700 ng of total RNA. Per sample, reverse transcription was split into eight reactions. TCRdb reprocessed the 5' RACE reads, with one entry per CDR3 protein and no DNA. The table lists about 330,000 distinct CDR3 sequences. The CDR3 consists of 19 residues. Per germline, CDR1 LGHNA and CDR2 YSLEER. On this clonotype itself: Its specificity is unknown.

The sequence was obtained from a human donor with ulcerative colitis or Crohn's disease, or a healthy co-twin of an affected twin (not recorded which). The source material was blood. The chain has TRBV4-3 and TRBJ2-2; lacking DNA, the TRBD1 call made by TCRdb goes unchecked. CDR3 sequence reads: CASSQARTRGGTNTGELFF.